Listed here are 8 T cell receptor beta chains from one sample, sequenced in a study of blood T cell repertoires in COVID-19. The table came from immunoSEQ multiplex PCR; TCRdb's copy has only in-frame clones and leaves some out. Of 130,000 or so clones detected, about 85% appear once; the ten largest clones hold 4% to 5%. The sample consisted of peripheral blood. These receptors were obtained from a woman in her seventies with COVID-19, enrolled during active disease.

CDR3 residues: CASSYPSRGALGYTF. The CDR3 region has the DNA TGTGCCAGCAGCTATCCAAGTCGGGGGGCGCTTGGCTACACCTTC. This chain joins TRBV5-6 and TRBJ1-2; TRBD1 might be the D (6 bases). Deletions cut 3 bases from V and 7 bases from J, with 19 bases between. The CDR3 runs 15 residues. CDR1 and CDR2 (germline): SGHDT, YYEEEE. Full variable domain (rest looked up from reference TRBV5-6 and TRBJ1-2): DAGVTQSPTHLIKTRGQQVTLRCSPKSGHDTVSWYQQALGQGPQFIFQYYEEEERQRGNFPDRFSGHQFPNYSSELNVNALLLGDSALYLCASSYPSRGALGYTFGSGTRLTVV.

This chain connects TRBV4-2 to TRBJ1-3, with TRBD1 matching 8 bases. The CDR3 sequence is 17 residues long. The germline gives CDR1 LGHNA, CDR2 YNFKEQ. V gave up 0 bases and J gave up 4 bases; unmatched junction bases: 8. CDR3 nucleotides: TGTGCCAGCAGCCAAGATTTAGCAGGGGGCGCGGGAAACACCATATATTTT. Encoded protein: CASSQDLAGGAGNTIYF.

The rearrangement links TRBV3-1 (or the pseudogene TRBV3-2) to TRBJ2-3; no clear D gene. V was clipped by 2 bases and J by 7 bases, with 4 bases between them. The length of the CDR3 is 11 residues. Germline-derived CDR1 and CDR2 are LGHDT and YNNKEL (reference sequence). The CDR3, as DNA: TGTGCCAGCAGCCAAACAAATACGCAGTATTTT. Protein sequence: CASSQTNTQYF.

The V and J genes are TRBV6-1 and TRBJ2-7; 9 bases align to TRBD1. Losses at the gene ends were 3 bases for V and 5 bases for J; bases not matched to a gene: 8. Per the germline V gene, CDR1 is MNHNS and CDR2 is SASEGT. The CDR3 contains 15 residues. CDR3 sequence: CASSDSGQGIHEQYF. CDR3 bases: TGTGCCAGCAGTGATTCAGGACAGGGGATCCACGAGCAGTACTTC.

In this sample, this clone turned up many times. This chain joins TRBV5-6 and TRBJ1-4; 7 bases are a match to TRBD1. The germline CDR1 and CDR2 sequences are SGHDT and YYEEEE. Trimming removed 4 bases from V and 7 bases from J; junction bases left unmatched: 7. This CDR3 spans 14 amino acids. The CDR3 reads CASSNTGVREKLFF. Here the CDR3 DNA reads TGTGCCAGCAGCAACACAGGGGTCCGTGAAAAACTGTTTTTT. Together with reference TRBV5-6 and TRBJ1-4, the CDR3 gives the full variable domain: DAGVTQSPTHLIKTRGQQVTLRCSPKSGHDTVSWYQQALGQGPQFIFQYYEEEERQRGNFPDRFSGHQFPNYSSELNVNALLLGDSALYLCASSNTGVREKLFFGSGTQLSVL.

The chain employs TRBV19 and TRBJ1-5, with 9 bases fitting TRBD1. Trimming removed 1 base from V and 2 bases from J; junction bases left unmatched: 6. Germline V gene lookup returns CDR1 LNHDA and CDR2 SQIVND (reference sequence). CDR3 length: 17 amino acids. This chain's CDR3 is CASSIGFGQGRNQPQHF. The CDR3 DNA reads as TGTGCCAGTAGTATAGGATTCGGACAGGGGCGCAATCAGCCCCAGCATTTT.

J is TRBJ2-2 and V is TRBV18; TRBD1 matches at 10 bases. Germline V CDR1 and CDR2: KGHSH, LQKENI. The CDR3 length is 16 residues. V shed 4 bases and J 4 bases; nucleotides not matched to a gene: 6. The CDR3 loop reads CASSRIRDRGTGELFF. CDR3 in DNA: TGTGCCAGCTCACGGATCCGGGACAGGGGCACCGGGGAGCTGTTTTTT.

J is TRBJ1-6 and V is TRBV20-1; 8 bases align to TRBD1. With V trimmed by 3 bases and J by 7 bases, 2 bases remained unmatched. The germline CDR1 and CDR2 sequences are DFQATT and SNEGSKA (reference sequence). The CDR3 is made up of 13 amino acids. The CDR3 bases are TGCAGTGCTAGTGGACAGGGAAATTCACCCCTCCACTTT. Translating it yields CSASGQGNSPLHF.